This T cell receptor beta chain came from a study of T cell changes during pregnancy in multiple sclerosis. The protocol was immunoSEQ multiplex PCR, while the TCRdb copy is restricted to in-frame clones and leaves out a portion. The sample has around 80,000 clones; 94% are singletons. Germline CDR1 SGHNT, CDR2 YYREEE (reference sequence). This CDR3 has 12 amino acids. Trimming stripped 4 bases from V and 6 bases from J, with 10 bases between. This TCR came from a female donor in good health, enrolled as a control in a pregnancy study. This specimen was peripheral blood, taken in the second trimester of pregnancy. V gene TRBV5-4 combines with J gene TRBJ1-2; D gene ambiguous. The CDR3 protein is CASSAWEDGYTF. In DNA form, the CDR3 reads TGTGCCAGCAGCGCTTGGGAGGATGGCTACACCTTC.